The text below deals with one TCR beta chain. What it binds is unknown. This sample is part of a study of T cell responses to AZD1222 COVID-19 vaccine. Profiling relied on immunoSEQ multiplex PCR, and the TCRdb table lists in-frame clones only, not all of them. The table records roughly 120,000 clones, about nine tenths of them present only once. Study results and caveats: Sampling captured repertoires only after the peak T cell response.

With 5 bases removed from V and 6 bases from J, the gap between germline ends came to 14 bases. The germline V gene has CDR1 MNHEY and CDR2 SVGAGI. The CDR3 is made up of 14 amino acids. The rearrangement uses TRBV6-5 and TRBJ2-1; D gene uncertain. Specimen: peripheral blood, collected on day 0 of AZD1222 vaccination. The clonotype originates from an adult in good health. The CDR3: CASSTRYDINEQFF. As DNA, the CDR3 is TGTGCCAGCAGTACCCGCTATGACATCAATGAGCAGTTCTTC.